A selection of T cell receptor beta chains follows, all from one sample in a study of blood T cell repertoires in COVID-19. Sequencing was performed with immunoSEQ multiplex PCR; in TCRdb, only in-frame clones are kept and a portion is missing. The sample lists fewer than 250,000 clones, around 81% seen once, with 8% to 9.5% in the top ten. Input material: PBMCs or T cells enriched from blood (not recorded which). The origin of the receptors is a woman aged 45-65 years with acute COVID-19. CDR3s include the opening cysteine and the closing phenylalanine or tryptophan. A D gene is named only where the DNA matches it firmly. Expanded clones are given a class, and other clones once, few, many or no size at all.

abundance	d_gene	j_gene	v_gene	CDR3aa	CDR3nt
NA	NA	TRBJ1-5	TRBV3-1/TRBV3-2	CASSPPIPREAGQPQHF	TGTGCCAGCAGTCCTCCGATCCCCAGGGAGGCGGGACAGCCCCAGCATTTT
NA	NA	TRBJ1-4	TRBV7-2	CASSFEIVNEKLFF	TGTGCCAGCAGCTTTGAGATTGTTAACGAAAAACTGTTTTTT
NA	NA	TRBJ1-1	TRBV6-5	CAAGRQGMNTEAFF	TGTGCCGCGGGGCGGCAGGGAATGAACACTGAAGCTTTCTTT
once	NA	TRBJ1-2	TRBV3-1/TRBV3-2	CASSQGQFGGYTF	TGTGCCAGCAGCCAAGGACAGTTCGGTGGCTACACCTTC
NA	TRBD1	TRBJ1-2	TRBV6-1	CASSETGQGGYTF	TGTGCCAGCAGTGAAACCGGACAGGGTGGCTACACCTTC
few	NA	TRBJ2-5	TRBV7-2	CASSDTGLGETQYF	TGTGCCAGCAGCGATACAGGCCTCGGGGAGACCCAGTACTTC
NA	NA	TRBJ1-2	TRBV7-2	CASSLVAGAIYGYTF	TGTGCCAGCAGCTTAGTGGCAGGGGCGATTTATGGCTACACCTTC
NA	NA	TRBJ1-6	TRBV11-3	CASSQTSGESGSPLHF	TGTGCCAGCAGCCAAACATCCGGGGAGAGTGGTTCACCCCTCCACTTT
NA	NA	TRBJ1-1	TRBV6-2/TRBV6-3	CASSYGVGQGIMNTEAFF	TGTGCCAGCAGTTACGGGGTGGGTCAGGGTATCATGAACACTGAAGCTTTCTTT
NA	TRBD2	TRBJ2-7	TRBV29-1	CSVSGTSGGAYEQYF	TGCAGCGTGAGTGGGACTAGCGGAGGGGCCTACGAGCAGTACTTC
NA	TRBD2	TRBJ2-1	TRBV10-3	CAISFSGAERDEQFF	TGTGCCATCAGTTTTAGCGGGGCGGAGAGGGATGAGCAGTTCTTC
NA	NA	TRBJ2-5	TRBV7-2	CASSLDPTQETQYF	TGTGCCAGCAGCTTAGACCCAACACAAGAGACCCAGTACTTC
NA	NA	TRBJ1-4	TRBV7-2	CASSPQTGRGEKLFF	TGTGCCAGCAGCCCTCAGACGGGGAGGGGCGAAAAACTGTTTTTT
NA	NA	TRBJ2-7	TRBV6-5	CASRASTYEQYF	TGTGCCAGCAGGGCTAGCACCTACGAGCAGTACTTC